These T cell receptor beta chains were read from a single sample in a study of cytomegalovirus exposure and HLA in healthy donors. Clones were read by immunoSEQ multiplex PCR, and TCRdb kept only the in-frame ones, dropping some. The repertoire holds around 150,000 clones, with approximately 88% as singletons. Sequenced input: PBMCs. The receptors shown here come from a woman in her twenties or thirties in good health and CMV-seronegative. The CDR3 runs from the conserved cysteine through the conserved F or W. A D gene is named only where the DNA matches it firmly. Only some rows state a clone size, as once, few, many or a class for expanded clones.

>.|TRBV27|TRBJ1-2|.
CASSPLPSYGGYGYTF
TGTGCCAGCAGTCCCCTCCCCTCCTACGGCGGCTATGGCTACACCTTC
>.|TRBV7-9|TRBJ1-2|.
CASSLGRRGGYGYTF
TGTGCCAGCAGCTTAGGACGGCGGGGAGGCTATGGCTACACCTTC
>TRBD1|TRBV11-2|TRBJ2-1|.
CASSQTGAYNEQFF
TGTGCCAGCAGCCAGACAGGGGCTTACAATGAGCAGTTCTTC
>TRBD1|TRBV9|TRBJ1-1|.
CASSPRKAGTGGLMNTEAFF
TGTGCCAGCAGCCCCAGAAAAGCCGGGACAGGGGGCCTTATGAACACTGAAGCTTTCTTT
>.|TRBV19|TRBJ1-5|.
CASSIISGNQPQHF
TGTGCCAGTAGTATAATCTCGGGCAATCAGCCCCAGCATTTT
>.|TRBV30|TRBJ1-5|.
CAWSVQVAAGGQPQHF
TGTGCCTGGAGTGTACAGGTGGCCGCCGGCGGTCAGCCCCAGCATTTT
>.|TRBV21-1|TRBJ2-1|.
CASSKGPGASGSGDEQFF
TGTGCCAGCAGCAAAGGGCCTGGGGCTAGCGGGAGTGGTGATGAGCAGTTCTTC
>TRBD1|TRBV6-6|TRBJ2-6|.
CASSTQGAGGANVLTF
TGTGCCAGCAGTACGCAGGGGGCAGGTGGGGCCAACGTCCTGACTTTC
>.|TRBV4-1|TRBJ2-7|.
CASSQVWQASYEQYF
TGCGCCAGCAGCCAAGTGTGGCAGGCCTCCTACGAGCAGTACTTC
>TRBD2|TRBV5-1|TRBJ2-1|.
CASSLQLANEQFF
TGCGCCAGCAGCTTGCAACTAGCGAATGAGCAGTTCTTC
>TRBD1|TRBV4-1|TRBJ1-4|few
CASSSGQGVSVKLFF
TGCGCCAGCAGCTCGGGACAGGGGGTGTCAGTAAAACTGTTTTTT
>.|TRBV7-9|TRBJ2-5|once
CASSLRASEETQYF
TGTGCCAGCAGCTTAAGGGCTAGCGAAGAGACCCAGTACTTC
>TRBD1|TRBV7-6|TRBJ1-1|.
CASLLTGAVGTEAFF
TGTGCCAGCTTACTGACAGGGGCAGTTGGAACTGAAGCTTTCTTT
>.|TRBV19|TRBJ2-1|.
CASSPPRGEQFF
TGTGCCAGTAGTCCCCCGCGGGGCGAGCAGTTCTTC
>TRBD1|TRBV7-8|TRBJ2-7|.
CASSSGTAVYEQYF
TGTGCCAGCAGCTCCGGGACAGCCGTCTACGAGCAGTACTTC
>TRBD1|TRBV11-1|TRBJ2-7|.
CASSLGTGTYEQYF
TGTGCCAGCAGCTTGGGGACAGGCACCTACGAGCAGTACTTC
>.|TRBV5-6|TRBJ2-3|.
CASSSRGLGDTQYF
TGTGCCAGCAGCTCCAGGGGATTAGGGGATACGCAGTATTTT
>.|TRBV29-1|TRBJ1-1|.
CSVVRGSNTEAFF
TGCAGCGTTGTGAGGGGGTCGAACACTGAAGCTTTCTTT
>TRBD1|TRBV4-3|TRBJ2-7|.
CASSLGQGYEQYF
TGCGCCAGCAGCCTGGGACAGGGCTACGAGCAGTACTTC
>TRBD1|TRBV5-5|TRBJ1-6|.
CASSLQPGQANSPLHF
TGTGCCAGCAGCTTACAACCGGGACAGGCTAATTCACCCCTCCACTTT
>.|TRBV29-1|TRBJ1-4|.
CSVEVGPTPPGTLIEKLFF
TGCAGCGTTGAAGTTGGACCGACCCCGCCGGGAACGTTGATAGAAAAACTGTTTTTT
>.|TRBV6-1|TRBJ1-1|.
CASTFKSEAFF
TGTGCCAGCACCTTTAAATCTGAAGCTTTCTTT
>.|TRBV7-9|TRBJ1-1|.
CASSPIQGNTEAFF
TGTGCCAGCAGCCCAATTCAGGGGAACACTGAAGCTTTCTTT
>.|TRBV18|TRBJ2-5|.
CASSPYLQETQYF
TGTGCCAGCTCACCTTACCTACAAGAGACCCAGTACTTC
>.|TRBV5-1|TRBJ2-7|.
CASSPSGQISYEQYF
TGCGCCAGCAGCCCCAGCGGACAGATTTCCTACGAGCAGTACTTC
>TRBD2|TRBV15|TRBJ2-1|.
CATSRGRTSGRRGDNEQFF
TGTGCCACCAGCAGAGGAAGGACTAGCGGGAGGAGGGGGGACAATGAGCAGTTCTTC
>.|TRBV18|TRBJ2-7|.
CASSPEPRGVGLLGEQYF
TGTGCCAGCTCACCCGAACCCCGGGGTGTTGGACTTCTTGGTGAGCAGTACTTC
>.|TRBV14|TRBJ1-6|few
CASSHPKQGRNSPLHF
TGTGCCAGCAGCCACCCTAAGCAGGGGCGCAATTCACCCCTCCACTTT
>TRBD2|TRBV5-1|TRBJ2-5|.
CASSLAIGTNPFETQYF
TGCGCCAGCAGCTTGGCCATCGGGACTAACCCCTTTGAGACCCAGTACTTC
>.|TRBV14|TRBJ2-2|.
CASSQVPNTGELFF
TGTGCCAGCAGCCAAGTCCCTAACACCGGGGAGCTGTTTTTT
>.|TRBV29-1|TRBJ2-7|.
CSVERGYYEQYF
TGCAGCGTTGAAAGGGGCTACTACGAGCAGTACTTC
>.|TRBV6-5|TRBJ2-7|.
CASSLNPLYEQYF
TGTGCCAGCAGTCTCAACCCTCTCTACGAGCAGTACTTC
>TRBD1|TRBV6-5|TRBJ2-5|.
CASSYSRQGSVETQYF
TGTGCCAGCAGTTACTCGAGACAGGGTTCTGTAGAGACCCAGTACTTC
>TRBD2|TRBV6-5|TRBJ2-5|.
CASSYSGSRKETQYF
TGTGCCAGCAGTTATAGCGGGAGTCGCAAAGAGACCCAGTACTTC
>.|TRBV5-1|TRBJ2-7|.
CASSLSGYGEQYF
TGCGCCAGCAGCTTGTCCGGGTACGGCGAGCAGTACTTC
>TRBD2|TRBV10-1|TRBJ2-7|few
CASSPGLDYEQYF
TGCGCCAGCAGTCCGGGACTAGACTACGAGCAGTACTTC